This T cell receptor (beta chain) comes out of a study of shared clonotypes between healthy human individuals. CD8 cells regarded as naive lacked CD45RO, were positively chosen for CCR7, and omitted terminally differentiated effector memory CD45RA+ cells. Only in-frame clones appear in the TCRdb table, and some are missing; sequencing was by immunoSEQ multiplex PCR. The table includes around 2,000,000 clones, approximately 95% detected once. Trimming took 0 bases from V and 4 from J; bases not matched to a gene: 5. Per the germline V gene, CDR1 is SEHNR and CDR2 is FQNEAQ (reference sequence). The CDR3 totals 16 residues.

This TCR was recovered from a man aged 18-30 years in good health. This chain uses TRBV7-9 with TRBJ2-1; TRBD2 matches 8 bases. The sample was naive CD8+ T cells sorted from blood. CDR3 nucleotides: TGTGCCAGCAGCTTAGCTACTAGCGGCCATTACAATGAGCAGTTCTTC. Protein sequence: CASSLATSGHYNEQFF.